The TCR beta chain under discussion was sequenced for a study of T cells after yellow fever vaccination. Template-switching 5'RACE yielded the TCR cDNA; a universal primer site and UMIs were added in the process. Via MiXCR, TCRdb re-called the 5' RACE reads, giving one row per CDR3 protein. Of 550,000 or so distinct CDR3 sequences listed, around 21% are singletons. Germline V gene data show CDR1 as LGHNA and CDR2 as YSLEER. There are 17 residues in the CDR3. V was cut by 0 bases and J by 0 bases, with 12 bases left in between. About this clonotype: Its antigen is not identified.

General study findings and limits: A small proportion of clonotypes was detected in both the CD4 and CD8 compartments. Sorted repertoires could include abundant contaminating clonotypes from bulk cells.

Sequenced here: PBMCs, sampled 15 days after the yellow fever booster vaccination. The rearrangement joins TRBV4-3 to TRBJ2-1; possibly TRBD1 for D (5 bases). This TCR was recovered from a man aged 25 to 40 who received the YFV17D yellow fever vaccine. CDR3 coding DNA: TGCGCCAGCAGCCAAGACCAGGGCGGTAGCTCCTACAATGAGCAGTTCTTC. Its translation is CASSQDQGGSSYNEQFF.